The clone carrying this T cell receptor beta chain was counted many times. The data were taken from a study of early T cells in non-severe SARS-CoV-2 infection. The protocol attached unique molecular identifiers to individual cDNA molecules. Each CDR3 protein gets one entry after TCRdb re-called the 5' RACE reads with MiXCR. The table shows about 97,000 distinct CDR3 sequences, with roughly 9.6% occurring only once. This TCR was sampled from an adult who was a healthcare worker with PCR-confirmed SARS-CoV-2 infection or an uninfected control (not recorded which). Sequencing used whole blood, obtained at baseline.

CDR3 protein: CASSLGADGRTEAFF. CDR3 DNA: TGTGCCAGCAGTTTAGGGGCAGATGGAAGGACTGAAGCTTTCTTT. V is TRBV28 and J is TRBJ1-1; tentatively, D is TRBD1 (5 bases). There are 15 residues in the CDR3. V was clipped by 2 bases and J by 5 bases, with 15 bases between them. Per germline, CDR1 MDHEN and CDR2 SYDVKM.